A selection of T cell receptor beta chains follows, all from one sample in a study of lymphopenia after photon versus proton radiotherapy. Some clones are missing from TCRdb's copy, which holds only in-frame ones; the method was immunoSEQ multiplex PCR. Here the sample spans over 35,000 clones, about 83% being singletons. Source: peripheral blood, taken from a patient treated with proton-based radiotherapy. These receptors originate from an older woman with pancreatic cancer. CDR3s include the opening cysteine and the closing phenylalanine or tryptophan. D genes are given only for firm matches. Size tells how often a clone was seen (once, few, many) or the class of an expanded clone, and some rows leave it out.

d_call j_call clone_size v_call cdr3_nt cdr3_aa
. TRBJ2-2 . TRBV28 TGTGCCAGCAGTTTATTGGGGGCCGGGGAGCTGTTTTTT CASSLLGAGELFF
. TRBJ2-5 . TRBV28 TGTGCCCCACTTGGACCCCAGGCAGAGACCCAGTACTTC CAPLGPQAETQYF
. TRBJ1-5 . TRBV19 TGTGCCAGTAGTATCTCCAGGGGAGGAGGCCAGCCCCAGCATTTT CASSISRGGGQPQHF
TRBD2 TRBJ2-1 . TRBV27 TGTGCCAGCAGTTTGGTGGGAGGGAGCTCCTACAATGAGCAGTTCTTC CASSLVGGSSYNEQFF
TRBD2 TRBJ2-5 . TRBV2 TGTGCCAGCAGCCCATCGGGACTAGCGGGAGTAGGTATGGAGACCCAGTACTTC CASSPSGLAGVGMETQYF
TRBD1 TRBJ1-6 . TRBV28 TGTGCCAGCAGACCCCCTCAGGGGGCGAGTTCACCCCTCCACTTT CASRPPQGASSPLHF
TRBD1 TRBJ1-1 . TRBV11-3 TGTGCCAGCAGCAACAGGGGGCCGGCCGTCGCTCTGAACACTGAAGCTTTCTTT CASSNRGPAVALNTEAFF
TRBD2 TRBJ2-1 few TRBV7-8 TGTGCCAGCAGCTTTTCAGCCAGCGGGAGTATTTTGAATGAGCAGTTCTTC CASSFSASGSILNEQFF
. TRBJ1-5 . TRBV2 TGTGCCAGCAATTCCTTTCGGGGCAATCAGCCCCAGCATTTT CASNSFRGNQPQHF
. TRBJ2-3 . TRBV18 TGTGCCAGCTCAATAGCTGACGCAGATACGCAGTATTTT CASSIADADTQYF
TRBD1 TRBJ2-1 . TRBV28 TGTGCCAGCAGATCCGCCGGGACAGGAGACAATGAGCAGTTCTTC CASRSAGTGDNEQFF
. TRBJ2-5 . TRBV2 TGTGCCAGCAGTGTTGGTAAGGGGGCCCAGTACTTC CASSVGKGAQYF
. TRBJ1-2 . TRBV2 TGTGCCAGTTCTCGGGAGAACTATGGCTACACCTTC CASSRENYGYTF
TRBD1 TRBJ1-2 . TRBV7-2 TGTGCCAGCAGCGTGAGGCAGGGGGCCAATGGCTACACCTTC CASSVRQGANGYTF
. TRBJ2-1 . TRBV11-3 TGTGCCAGCAGCCCTACCTCGGGCTCCTACAATGAGCAGTTCTTC CASSPTSGSYNEQFF
TRBD1 TRBJ1-5 few TRBV19 TGTGCCAGTAGTAGACAGGGGGCGGGAGGCAATCAGCCCCAGCATTTT CASSRQGAGGNQPQHF
TRBD1 TRBJ1-1 once TRBV18 TGTGCCAGCTCACTCCAACAGGGGATTGACACTGAAGCTTTCTTT CASSLQQGIDTEAFF
. TRBJ1-6 few TRBV25-1 TGTGCCAGCAGATTAGACCGAAATTCACCCCTCCACTTT CASRLDRNSPLHF
TRBD2 TRBJ2-3 . TRBV11-3 TGTGCCAGCAGCTTAGGTTCCGGCCTAGCGGGATATGGCACAGATACGCAGTATTTT CASSLGSGLAGYGTDTQYF
TRBD1 TRBJ2-7 . TRBV5-1 TGCGCCAGCATTACACCCAGGGACAGGAGGCGGTACTTC CASITPRDRRRYF
. TRBJ2-7 once TRBV5-4 TGTGCCAGCAGCCCGAAGGGGGAGGGCTACGAGCAGTACTTC CASSPKGEGYEQYF
. TRBJ1-4 large TRBV7-8 TGTGCCAGCAGCTTAGCACAGGGTCCCAATGAAAAACTGTTTTTT CASSLAQGPNEKLFF
TRBD2 TRBJ2-2 . TRBV18 TGTGCCAGCTCACCATTCAGTAGCGGGATCTCGAACACCGGGGAGCTGTTTTTT CASSPFSSGISNTGELFF
TRBD1 TRBJ1-1 . TRBV28 TGTGCCAGCAGTTTAGTCAGGGGGCCACTGAACACTGAAGCTTTCTTT CASSLVRGPLNTEAFF
TRBD1 TRBJ1-2 . TRBV6-6 TGTGCCAGCAGTAGTTCAGGGGGAAGCGGTGGCTACACCTTC CASSSSGGSGGYTF
TRBD1 TRBJ1-1 . TRBV28 TGTGCCAGCAGTACGACCGGGACAGGGGTTAAAAACACTGAAGCTTTCTTT CASSTTGTGVKNTEAFF
. TRBJ2-3 . TRBV19 TGTGCCAGTAGTATCCTTCACACAGGGAGAGATACGCAGTATTTT CASSILHTGRDTQYF
TRBD2 TRBJ2-3 once TRBV7-9 TGTGCCAGCAGCTTAGTCGGACTAGCGGGAGGATCGCAGTATTTT CASSLVGLAGGSQYF
. TRBJ1-1 . TRBV6-1 TGTGCCAGCAGATCATGGACGGTGAACACTGAAGCTTTCTTT CASRSWTVNTEAFF
TRBD1 TRBJ2-1 . TRBV18 TGTGCCAGCTCAAGAAGGACAGGGGGCGCGGGTGAGCAGTTCTTC CASSRRTGGAGEQFF